This TCR beta chain originates from a study of T cell repertoires in cytomegalovirus infection. With regard to this clonotype: Its specificity is unknown.

One entry per CDR3 protein, called by TCRdb with MiXCR from the reads. The sample contains 480,000 or so distinct CDR3 sequences, 11% of which appear only once. Study findings and constraints: Summed public TCR beta family frequency identified CMV carriers bearing the relevant HLA.

This CDR3 region has 13 residues. CDR1 is SGHTS and CDR2 is YDEGEE in the germline V gene. The V and J ends lost 5 bases and 5 bases, in that order; junction bases with no gene match: 6. Sample: PBMCs. The receptor's source is a human donor in good health (CMV status not recorded). Some clones in this sample may be carry-over from other donors' samples. V gene TRBV5-8 combines with J gene TRBJ1-1; 7 positions match TRBD1. CDR3 in amino acids: CASRTGRETEAFF. Here the CDR3 DNA reads TGTGCCAGCAGGACAGGGAGGGAAACTGAAGCTTTCTTT.